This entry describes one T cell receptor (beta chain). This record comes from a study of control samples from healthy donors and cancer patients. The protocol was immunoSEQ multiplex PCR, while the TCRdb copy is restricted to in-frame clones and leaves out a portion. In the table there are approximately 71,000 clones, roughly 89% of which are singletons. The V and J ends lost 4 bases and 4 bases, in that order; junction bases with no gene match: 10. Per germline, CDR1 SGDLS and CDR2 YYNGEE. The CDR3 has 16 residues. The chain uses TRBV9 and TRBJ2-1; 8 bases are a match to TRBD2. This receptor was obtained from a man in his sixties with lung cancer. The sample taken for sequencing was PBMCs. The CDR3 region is CASSMIPGLDYNEQFF. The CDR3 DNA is TGTGCCAGCAGCATGATCCCGGGACTAGATTACAATGAGCAGTTCTTC.